The T cell receptor (beta chain) described here comes from a study of cytomegalovirus exposure and HLA in healthy donors. Findings and caveats of the study: V- and J-gene trimming in TCR beta was tied to a missense DCLRE1C variant by an analysis performed later. TCR beta V segments were, for the most part, productive about 87% or about 30% of the time in an earlier analysis. Apart from CMV serostatus, no immune exposure information was available.

A note on this clone: The target antigen is unknown.

Primers for the PCR totalled 60 Vbeta and 13 Jbeta. Profiled with immunoSEQ multiplex PCR; TCRdb holds only in-frame clones, not every one. The sample has 100,000 to 150,000 clones, about 80% seen once. The source of this sequence is a man aged 30 to 45 in good health and CMV-seropositive. The sequenced sample consisted of PBMCs.

The CDR3 region is CASSYVGGVQETQYF. The DNA of the CDR3 is TGTGCCAGCAGTTACGTGGGGGGGGTCCAAGAGACCCAGTACTTC. This chain joins TRBV6-5 and TRBJ2-5; TRBD2 matches at 7 bases. This CDR3 has 15 amino acids. V gave up 2 bases and J gave up 1 base; unmatched junction bases: 4. Germline lookup yields CDR1 MNHEY and CDR2 SVGAGI.